What follows is one T cell receptor beta chain and its context. This may be a read error, as it is one base from a much larger clone. Per the germline V gene, CDR1 is GTSNPN and CDR2 is SVGIG (reference sequence). The CDR3 length is 13 residues. Each TRB amplification used 250-500 ng of genomic DNA from blood. This entry is derived from a study of T and B cells in COVID-19 patients. BIOMED2 TRB-A/B primer pools were used in multiplex TRB PCR. MiXCR, run by TCRdb on the multiplex PCR reads, gives a single entry per CDR3 protein. The table has more than 11,000 distinct CDR3 sequences, about 30% seen once.

Sequenced sample: blood. The chain couples TRBV30 to TRBJ2-7; D gene unclear. This sequence originates from a human donor who had recovered from COVID-19. The chain's CDR3 is CARSVLINYEQYF. The CDR3 DNA is TGTGCCAGGAGTGTACTAATAAACTACGAGCAGTACTTC.